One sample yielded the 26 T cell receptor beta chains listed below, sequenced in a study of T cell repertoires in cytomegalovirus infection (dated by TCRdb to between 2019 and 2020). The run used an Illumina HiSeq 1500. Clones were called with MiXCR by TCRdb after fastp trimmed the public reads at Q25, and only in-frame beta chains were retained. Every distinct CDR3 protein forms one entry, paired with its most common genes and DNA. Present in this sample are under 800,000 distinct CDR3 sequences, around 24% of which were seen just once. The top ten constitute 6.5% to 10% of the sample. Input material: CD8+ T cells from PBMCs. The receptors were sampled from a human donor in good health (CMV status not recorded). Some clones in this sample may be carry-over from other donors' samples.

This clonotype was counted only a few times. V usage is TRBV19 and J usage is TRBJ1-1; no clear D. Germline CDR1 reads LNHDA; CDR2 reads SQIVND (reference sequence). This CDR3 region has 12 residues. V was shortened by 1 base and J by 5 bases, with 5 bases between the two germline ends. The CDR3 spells CASSIGVTEAFF. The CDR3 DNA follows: TGTGCCAGTAGTATAGGGGTAACTGAAGCTTTCTTT.

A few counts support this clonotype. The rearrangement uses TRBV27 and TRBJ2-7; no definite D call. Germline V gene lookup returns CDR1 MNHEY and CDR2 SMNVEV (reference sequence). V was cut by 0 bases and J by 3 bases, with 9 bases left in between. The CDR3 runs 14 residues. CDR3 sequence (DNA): TGTGCCAGCAGTTTATCAAGCGTGGACTACGAGCAGTACTTC. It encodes CASSLSSVDYEQYF.

CDR3: CSAIGGGAGAKNIQYF. The CDR3 nucleotides are TGCAGTGCGATCGGCGGGGGGGCTGGGGCCAAAAACATTCAGTACTTC. The chain employs TRBV20-1 and TRBJ2-4; 9 positions match TRBD2. Germline V CDR1 and CDR2: DFQATT, SNEGSKA (reference sequence). The CDR3 extends over 16 amino acids. The J segment lost 1 base and the V segment lost 6 bases, leaving 10 bases of the junction unmatched.

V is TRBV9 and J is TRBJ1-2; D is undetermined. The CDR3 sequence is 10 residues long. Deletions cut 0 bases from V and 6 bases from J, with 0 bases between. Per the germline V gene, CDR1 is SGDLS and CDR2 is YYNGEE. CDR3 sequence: CASSVDGYTF. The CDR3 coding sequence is TGTGCCAGCAGCGTAGATGGCTACACCTTC.

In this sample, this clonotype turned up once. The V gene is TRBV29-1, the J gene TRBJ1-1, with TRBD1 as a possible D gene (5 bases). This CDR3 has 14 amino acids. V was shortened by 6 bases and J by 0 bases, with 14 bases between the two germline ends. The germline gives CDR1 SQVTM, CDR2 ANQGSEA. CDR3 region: CSVSRQFMNTEAFF. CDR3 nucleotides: TGCAGCGTCTCCAGACAGTTCATGAACACTGAAGCTTTCTTT.

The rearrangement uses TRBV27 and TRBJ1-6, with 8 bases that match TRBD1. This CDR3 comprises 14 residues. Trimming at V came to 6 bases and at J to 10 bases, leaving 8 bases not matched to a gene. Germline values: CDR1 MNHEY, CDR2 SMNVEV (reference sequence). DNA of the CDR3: TGTGCCAGCAGAATGGGGACAGGCAACTCACCCCTCCACTTT. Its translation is CASRMGTGNSPLHF.

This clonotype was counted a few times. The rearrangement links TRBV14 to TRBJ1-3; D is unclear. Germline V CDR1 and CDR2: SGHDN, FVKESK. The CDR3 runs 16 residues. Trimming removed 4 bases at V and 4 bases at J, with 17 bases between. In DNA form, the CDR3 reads TGTGCCAGCAGCCCCTTACTCGGCAGTGCGGGAAACACCATATATTTT. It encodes CASSPLLGSAGNTIYF.

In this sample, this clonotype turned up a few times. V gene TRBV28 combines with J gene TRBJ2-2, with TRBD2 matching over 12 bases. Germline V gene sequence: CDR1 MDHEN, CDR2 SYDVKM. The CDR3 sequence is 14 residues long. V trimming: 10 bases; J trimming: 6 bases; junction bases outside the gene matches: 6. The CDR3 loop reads CATGTSGFAGELFF. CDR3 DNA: TGTGCCACCGGGACTAGCGGGTTTGCCGGGGAGCTGTTTTTT.

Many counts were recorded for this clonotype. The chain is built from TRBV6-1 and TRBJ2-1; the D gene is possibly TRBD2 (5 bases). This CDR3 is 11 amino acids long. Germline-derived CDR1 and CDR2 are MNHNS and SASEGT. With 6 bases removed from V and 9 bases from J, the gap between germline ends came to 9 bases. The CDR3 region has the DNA TGTGCCAGCAGATACGGACTTGAGCAGTTCTTC. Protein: CASRYGLEQFF.

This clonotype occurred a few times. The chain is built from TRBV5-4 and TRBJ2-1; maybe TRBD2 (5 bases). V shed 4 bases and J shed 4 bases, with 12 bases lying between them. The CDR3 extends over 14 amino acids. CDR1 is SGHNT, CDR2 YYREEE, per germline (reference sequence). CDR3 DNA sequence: TGTGCCAGCAGCATCATCGGGGTTTACAATGAGCAGTTCTTC. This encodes CASSIIGVYNEQFF.

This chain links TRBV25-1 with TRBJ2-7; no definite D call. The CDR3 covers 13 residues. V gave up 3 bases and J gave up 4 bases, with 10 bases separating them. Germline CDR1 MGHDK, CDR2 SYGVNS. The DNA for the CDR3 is TGTGCCAGCAGTGAGTCCCTATCGTACGAGCAGTACTTC. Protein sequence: CASSESLSYEQYF.

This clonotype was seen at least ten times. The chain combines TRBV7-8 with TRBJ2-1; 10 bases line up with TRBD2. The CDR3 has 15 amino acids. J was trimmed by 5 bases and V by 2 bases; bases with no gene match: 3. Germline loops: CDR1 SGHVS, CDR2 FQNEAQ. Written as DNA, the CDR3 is TGTGCCAGCAGCTTATACACTAGCGGGGACAATGAGCAGTTCTTC. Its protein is CASSLYTSGDNEQFF.

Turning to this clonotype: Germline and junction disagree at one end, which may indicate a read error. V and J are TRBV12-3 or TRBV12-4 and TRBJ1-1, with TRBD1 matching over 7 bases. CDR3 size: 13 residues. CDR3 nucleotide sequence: TGTGCCAACAGTCCACAGGGGAACCCTGAAGCTTTCTTT. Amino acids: CANSPQGNPEAFF.

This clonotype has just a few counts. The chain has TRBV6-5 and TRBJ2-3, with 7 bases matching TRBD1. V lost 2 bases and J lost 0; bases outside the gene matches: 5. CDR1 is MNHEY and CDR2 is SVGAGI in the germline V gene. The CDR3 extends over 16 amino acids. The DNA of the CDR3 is TGTGCCAGCAGTTACGGAACAGGGGAAAGCACAGATACGCAGTATTTT. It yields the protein CASSYGTGESTDTQYF.

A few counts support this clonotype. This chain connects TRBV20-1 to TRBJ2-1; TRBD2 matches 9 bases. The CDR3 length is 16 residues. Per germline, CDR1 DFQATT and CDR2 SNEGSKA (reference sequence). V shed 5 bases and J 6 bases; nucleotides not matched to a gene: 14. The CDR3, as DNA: TGCAGTGCTCACTCAGTTGGGCGGGGGGGGGGCAATGAGCAGTTCTTC. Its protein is CSAHSVGRGGGNEQFF.

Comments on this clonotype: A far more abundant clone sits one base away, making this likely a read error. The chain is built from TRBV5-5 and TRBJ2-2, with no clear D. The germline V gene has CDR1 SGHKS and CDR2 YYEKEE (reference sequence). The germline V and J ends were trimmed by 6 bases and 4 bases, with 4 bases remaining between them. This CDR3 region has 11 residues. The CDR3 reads CASISTGELFF. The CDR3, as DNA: TGTGCCAGCATCTCCACCGGGGAGCTGTTTTTT.

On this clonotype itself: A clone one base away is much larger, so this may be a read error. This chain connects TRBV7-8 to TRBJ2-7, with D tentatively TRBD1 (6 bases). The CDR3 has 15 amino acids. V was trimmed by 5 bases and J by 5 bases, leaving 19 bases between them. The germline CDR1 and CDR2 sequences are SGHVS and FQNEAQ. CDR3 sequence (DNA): TGTGCCAGCAGCCCCCGTAAGGGGGTATGTGACGAGCAGTACGTC. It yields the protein CASSPRKGVCDEQYV.

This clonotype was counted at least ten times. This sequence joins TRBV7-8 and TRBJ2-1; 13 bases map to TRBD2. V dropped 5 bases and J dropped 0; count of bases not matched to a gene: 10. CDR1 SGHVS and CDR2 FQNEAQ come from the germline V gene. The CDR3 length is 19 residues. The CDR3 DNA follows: TGTGCCAGCAGCATAAGACTAGCGGGGGGACCTTCCTCCTACAATGAGCAGTTCTTC. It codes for CASSIRLAGGPSSYNEQFF.

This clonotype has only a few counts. The DNA of the CDR3 is TGTGCCAGCAGCCCCCTTAAGGGCGGAGGAGAGACCCAGTACTTC. As protein: CASSPLKGGGETQYF. The J gene is TRBJ2-5, the V gene TRBV4-2, with D possibly being TRBD2 (5 bases). This CDR3 has 15 residues. The V gene lost 4 bases and the J gene lost 4 bases, with 16 bases spanning the gap. The germline CDR1 and CDR2 sequences are LGHNA and YNFKEQ.

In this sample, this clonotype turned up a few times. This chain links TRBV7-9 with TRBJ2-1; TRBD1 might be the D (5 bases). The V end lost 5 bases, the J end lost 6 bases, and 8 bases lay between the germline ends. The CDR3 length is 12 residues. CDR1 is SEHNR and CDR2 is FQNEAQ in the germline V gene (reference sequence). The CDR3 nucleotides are TGTGCCAGCAGCAATGACAGCAATGAGCAGTTCTTC. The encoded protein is CASSNDSNEQFF.

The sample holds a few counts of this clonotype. DNA of the CDR3: TGCGCCAGCAGCTTGGTGTGGACAGGGGAATCCACTAGCTACAATGAGCAGTTCTTC. Amino acids: CASSLVWTGESTSYNEQFF. The gene calls are TRBV5-1 and TRBJ2-1; TRBD1 aligns across 9 bases. This CDR3 spans 19 amino acids. With 0 bases clipped from V and 3 bases from J, the junction kept 13 bases outside the gene matches. The germline gives CDR1 SGHRS, CDR2 YFSETQ.

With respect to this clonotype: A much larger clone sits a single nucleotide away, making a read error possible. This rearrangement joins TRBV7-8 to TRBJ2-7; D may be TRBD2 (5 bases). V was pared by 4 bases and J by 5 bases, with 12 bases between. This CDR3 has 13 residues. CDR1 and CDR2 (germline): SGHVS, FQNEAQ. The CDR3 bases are TGTGCCAGCAGCTGGTGGACGGGGAACGAGCAGTACTTC. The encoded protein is CASSWWTGNEQYF.

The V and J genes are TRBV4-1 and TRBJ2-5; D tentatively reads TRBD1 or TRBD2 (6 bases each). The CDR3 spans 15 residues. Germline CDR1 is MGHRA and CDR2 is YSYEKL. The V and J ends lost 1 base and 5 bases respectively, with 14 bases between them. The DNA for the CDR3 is TGCGCCAGCAGCCAAGTTCCGCGAGGGGGGGAGACCCAGTACTTC. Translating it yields CASSQVPRGGETQYF.

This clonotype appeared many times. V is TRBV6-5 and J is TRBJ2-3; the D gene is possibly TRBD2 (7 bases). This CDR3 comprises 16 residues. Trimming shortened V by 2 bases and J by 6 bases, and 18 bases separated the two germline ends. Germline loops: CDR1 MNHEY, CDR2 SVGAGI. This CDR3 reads CASSYPSGRGADTQYF. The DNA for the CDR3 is TGTGCCAGCAGTTACCCCTCAGGGAGGGGGGCTGATACGCAGTATTTT.

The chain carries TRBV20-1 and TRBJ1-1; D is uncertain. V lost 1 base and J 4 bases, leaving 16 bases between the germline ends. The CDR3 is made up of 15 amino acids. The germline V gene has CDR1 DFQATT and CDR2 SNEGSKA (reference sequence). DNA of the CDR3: TGCAGTGCTAGAGGGCCGGGCAGGTCGGCCACTGAAGCTTTCTTT. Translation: CSARGPGRSATEAFF.

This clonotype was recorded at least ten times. The CDR3 nucleotides read TGTGCCAGCAGCTTAGACAGGGGCAGGTTCTTC. This gives the protein CASSLDRGRFF. The J gene is TRBJ2-1, the V gene TRBV7-9; 7 nucleotides match TRBD1. The V gene end was trimmed by 1 base and the J gene end by 15 bases; junction bases not matched to a gene: 3. Germline lookup yields CDR1 SEHNR and CDR2 FQNEAQ (reference sequence). This CDR3 region has 11 residues.